This is a list of T cell receptor beta chains from one sample in a study of cytomegalovirus exposure and HLA in healthy donors. TCRdb's table, derived via immunoSEQ multiplex PCR, lists solely in-frame clones and lacks some. The sample carries a few hundred thousand clones, around 87% recorded once. Sequences were obtained from PBMCs. The receptors come from a woman aged 18-29 years in good health and CMV-seronegative. The CDR3 runs from the conserved cysteine through the conserved F or W. The order of the fields is clone size, D gene, J gene, V gene, CDR3 protein, CDR3 DNA. D genes are given only for firm matches. Only part of the rows carry a size: once, few, many, or a class if the clone is expanded.

abundance: .; d_gene: .; j_gene: TRBJ1-1; v_gene: TRBV5-1; CDR3aa: CASRLRQGLNTEAFF; CDR3nt: TGCGCCAGCAGACTAAGGCAGGGACTTAACACTGAAGCTTTCTTT
abundance: .; d_gene: TRBD1; j_gene: TRBJ1-2; v_gene: TRBV5-6; CDR3aa: CASSLTGGTYGYTF; CDR3nt: TGTGCCAGCAGCTTGACAGGGGGGACCTATGGCTACACCTTC
abundance: once; d_gene: .; j_gene: TRBJ2-1; v_gene: TRBV7-9; CDR3aa: CASSLAGGLHNEQFF; CDR3nt: TGTGCCAGCAGCTTAGCGGGGGGGCTCCACAATGAGCAGTTCTTC
abundance: .; d_gene: .; j_gene: TRBJ2-3; v_gene: TRBV28; CDR3aa: CASSLGEGGTDTQYF; CDR3nt: TGTGCCAGCAGTTTGGGCGAAGGGGGCACAGATACGCAGTATTTT
abundance: .; d_gene: TRBD1; j_gene: TRBJ2-5; v_gene: TRBV5-1; CDR3aa: CASSSTGLTETQYF; CDR3nt: TGCGCCAGCAGCTCGACAGGGTTGACGGAGACCCAGTACTTC
abundance: .; d_gene: TRBD1; j_gene: TRBJ2-7; v_gene: TRBV7-9; CDR3aa: CASSLRGPSYEQYF; CDR3nt: TGTGCCAGCAGCTTAAGGGGGCCCTCCTACGAGCAGTACTTC
abundance: .; d_gene: TRBD2; j_gene: TRBJ2-2; v_gene: TRBV6-5; CDR3aa: CATQRLARYTGELFF; CDR3nt: TGTGCCACCCAAAGACTAGCACGATACACCGGGGAGCTGTTTTTT
abundance: .; d_gene: .; j_gene: TRBJ2-1; v_gene: TRBV6-5; CDR3aa: CASSYSTYNEQFF; CDR3nt: TGTGCCAGCAGTTACTCGACTTACAATGAGCAGTTCTTC
abundance: .; d_gene: TRBD1; j_gene: TRBJ1-3; v_gene: TRBV28; CDR3aa: CASSLTGDTIYF; CDR3nt: TGTGCCAGCAGTCTTACAGGGGACACCATATATTTT
abundance: .; d_gene: .; j_gene: TRBJ2-2; v_gene: TRBV27; CDR3aa: CASSFRENTGELFF; CDR3nt: TGTGCCAGCAGTTTTCGGGAGAACACCGGGGAGCTGTTTTTT
abundance: .; d_gene: .; j_gene: TRBJ1-2; v_gene: TRBV6-5; CDR3aa: CASSWGVKAGYTF; CDR3nt: TGTGCCAGCAGTTGGGGGGTAAAGGCTGGCTACACCTTC
abundance: .; d_gene: .; j_gene: TRBJ1-2; v_gene: TRBV6-1; CDR3aa: CASSDRQKLNLYGYTF; CDR3nt: TGTGCCAGCAGTGACAGACAGAAACTAAACCTCTATGGCTACACCTTC
abundance: few; d_gene: .; j_gene: TRBJ1-6; v_gene: TRBV7-6; CDR3aa: CASSLVPQKNSPLHF; CDR3nt: TGTGCCAGCAGCTTAGTCCCCCAGAAAAATTCACCCCTCCACTTT
abundance: once; d_gene: .; j_gene: TRBJ2-1; v_gene: TRBV5-4; CDR3aa: CASSRAGSYNEQFF; CDR3nt: TGTGCCAGCAGCCGAGCGGGCTCCTACAATGAGCAGTTCTTC
abundance: .; d_gene: TRBD1; j_gene: TRBJ1-1; v_gene: TRBV4-1; CDR3aa: CASSQVKSRQGWAGGEAFF; CDR3nt: TGCGCCAGCAGCCAAGTTAAGAGTAGGCAGGGGTGGGCAGGGGGTGAAGCTTTCTTT
abundance: .; d_gene: .; j_gene: TRBJ1-2; v_gene: TRBV6-1; CDR3aa: CASSDRQGGYGYTF; CDR3nt: TGTGCCAGCAGTGACCGTCAAGGGGGCTATGGCTACACCTTC
abundance: .; d_gene: TRBD1; j_gene: TRBJ2-2; v_gene: TRBV10-3; CDR3aa: CAINSLGQGMNTGELFF; CDR3nt: TGTGCCATCAACTCACTCGGACAGGGAATGAACACCGGGGAGCTGTTTTTT
abundance: .; d_gene: TRBD1; j_gene: TRBJ1-6; v_gene: TRBV7-9; CDR3aa: CASRETGLGSPLHF; CDR3nt: TGTGCCAGCAGGGAGACAGGGTTAGGGTCACCCCTCCACTTT
abundance: .; d_gene: .; j_gene: TRBJ2-1; v_gene: TRBV4-1; CDR3aa: CASSQVGGDEQFF; CDR3nt: TGCGCCAGCAGCCAAGTAGGGGGAGATGAGCAGTTCTTC
abundance: .; d_gene: TRBD1; j_gene: TRBJ1-4; v_gene: TRBV4-3; CDR3aa: CASSQDRPGQGLLGGEKLFF; CDR3nt: TGCGCCAGCAGCCAAGACCGCCCGGGACAGGGTTTGCTGGGTGGAGAAAAACTGTTTTTT
abundance: .; d_gene: .; j_gene: TRBJ2-1; v_gene: TRBV4-1; CDR3aa: CARERRGFNEQFF; CDR3nt: TGCGCCAGAGAAAGAAGGGGTTTTAATGAGCAGTTCTTC
abundance: once; d_gene: TRBD1; j_gene: TRBJ2-1; v_gene: TRBV27; CDR3aa: CASSGQGVPYNEQFF; CDR3nt: TGTGCCAGCAGTGGACAGGGAGTTCCTTACAATGAGCAGTTCTTC
abundance: .; d_gene: TRBD2; j_gene: TRBJ2-7; v_gene: TRBV10-3; CDR3aa: CAISGTSGESPQYF; CDR3nt: TGTGCCATCAGCGGGACTAGCGGGGAGTCCCCTCAGTACTTC
abundance: .; d_gene: .; j_gene: TRBJ2-7; v_gene: TRBV4-1; CDR3aa: CASSQVRGSSYEQYF; CDR3nt: TGCGCCAGCAGCCAAGTTCGGGGAAGCTCCTACGAGCAGTACTTC
abundance: .; d_gene: .; j_gene: TRBJ2-2; v_gene: TRBV7-6; CDR3aa: CASSLVVFQGLNTGELFF; CDR3nt: TGTGCCAGCAGCTTAGTGGTCTTCCAGGGGTTAAACACCGGGGAGCTGTTTTTT
abundance: .; d_gene: .; j_gene: TRBJ2-7; v_gene: TRBV27; CDR3aa: CASSLSAAGYEQYF; CDR3nt: TGTGCCAGCAGTTTATCGGCAGCGGGCTACGAGCAGTACTTC
abundance: .; d_gene: .; j_gene: TRBJ2-5; v_gene: TRBV11-2; CDR3aa: CASSFGRTVGTETQYF; CDR3nt: TGTGCCAGCAGCTTTGGGCGAACCGTCGGCACGGAGACCCAGTACTTC
abundance: .; d_gene: TRBD2; j_gene: TRBJ2-1; v_gene: TRBV19; CDR3aa: CATGGGRVYNEQFF; CDR3nt: TGTGCCACGGGGGGGGGCCGAGTCTACAATGAGCAGTTCTTC
abundance: .; d_gene: TRBD2; j_gene: TRBJ2-7; v_gene: TRBV5-1; CDR3aa: CASSLSGGTYEQYF; CDR3nt: TGCGCCAGCAGCTTGTCGGGGGGGACCTACGAGCAGTACTTC
abundance: .; d_gene: TRBD1; j_gene: TRBJ2-1; v_gene: TRBV27; CDR3aa: CASSPGTGSYNEQFF; CDR3nt: TGTGCCAGCAGTCCAGGGACAGGATCCTACAATGAGCAGTTCTTC
abundance: .; d_gene: .; j_gene: TRBJ1-3; v_gene: TRBV6-5; CDR3aa: CASSGGGSGNTIYF; CDR3nt: TGTGCCAGCTCGGGTGGCGGCTCTGGAAACACCATATATTTT
abundance: .; d_gene: TRBD1; j_gene: TRBJ2-3; v_gene: TRBV28; CDR3aa: CASFPGQNTDTQYF; CDR3nt: TGTGCCAGCTTTCCGGGACAGAACACAGATACGCAGTATTTT
abundance: .; d_gene: .; j_gene: TRBJ1-2; v_gene: TRBV6-1; CDR3aa: CASSEVRQGHYGYTF; CDR3nt: TGTGCCAGCAGTGAAGTCAGGCAGGGGCACTATGGCTACACCTTC
abundance: .; d_gene: TRBD1; j_gene: TRBJ2-2; v_gene: TRBV5-1; CDR3aa: CASSLVTTGRNTGELFF; CDR3nt: TGCGCCAGCAGCTTGGTCACGACAGGGAGGAACACCGGGGAGCTGTTTTTT
abundance: .; d_gene: TRBD1; j_gene: TRBJ2-1; v_gene: TRBV5-4; CDR3aa: CASSSPPSGGTQFF; CDR3nt: TGTGCCAGCAGCTCACCTCCCTCAGGGGGAACGCAGTTCTTC
abundance: .; d_gene: TRBD1; j_gene: TRBJ2-2; v_gene: TRBV4-1; CDR3aa: CASSQPRDSNTGELFF; CDR3nt: TGCGCCAGCAGCCAACCCCGGGACAGCAACACCGGGGAGCTGTTTTTT
abundance: .; d_gene: .; j_gene: TRBJ2-2; v_gene: TRBV28; CDR3aa: CASSLRIINTGELFF; CDR3nt: TGTGCCAGCAGTTTGAGGATAATTAACACCGGGGAGCTGTTTTTT
abundance: .; d_gene: .; j_gene: TRBJ1-4; v_gene: TRBV29-1; CDR3aa: CSARVGEKLFF; CDR3nt: TGCAGCGCCAGGGTTGGTGAAAAACTGTTTTTT
abundance: .; d_gene: .; j_gene: TRBJ1-5; v_gene: TRBV5-8; CDR3aa: CASSLGQANQPQHF; CDR3nt: TGTGCCAGCAGCTTGGGACAGGCGAACCAGCCCCAGCATTTT
abundance: .; d_gene: TRBD1; j_gene: TRBJ2-7; v_gene: TRBV4-1; CDR3aa: CASSQVGDSAYEQYF; CDR3nt: TGCGCCAGCAGCCAAGTCGGGGACAGTGCCTACGAGCAGTACTTC
abundance: .; d_gene: .; j_gene: TRBJ2-1; v_gene: TRBV5-4; CDR3aa: CASSTRTAYNEQFF; CDR3nt: TGTGCCAGCAGCACCCGGACAGCCTACAATGAGCAGTTCTTC
abundance: .; d_gene: .; j_gene: TRBJ2-7; v_gene: TRBV7-8; CDR3aa: CASSLARLMGPYEQYF; CDR3nt: TGTGCCAGCAGCTTAGCGCGGTTAATGGGGCCCTACGAGCAGTACTTC
abundance: once; d_gene: .; j_gene: TRBJ1-2; v_gene: TRBV7-9; CDR3aa: CASSLGEGHGYTF; CDR3nt: TGTGCCAGCAGCCTAGGGGAGGGGCATGGCTACACCTTC
abundance: .; d_gene: TRBD1; j_gene: TRBJ1-5; v_gene: TRBV18; CDR3aa: CASSPRDRETHQPQHF; CDR3nt: TGTGCCAGCTCACCAAGGGACAGGGAGACACATCAGCCCCAGCATTTT
abundance: .; d_gene: TRBD1; j_gene: TRBJ2-7; v_gene: TRBV19; CDR3aa: CASSPTGQGTYEQYF; CDR3nt: TGTGCCAGTAGCCCTACGGGACAGGGGACCTACGAGCAGTACTTC
abundance: .; d_gene: TRBD2; j_gene: TRBJ2-5; v_gene: TRBV11-2; CDR3aa: CASSLDARGEETQYF; CDR3nt: TGTGCCAGCAGCTTAGATGCGCGGGGGGAAGAGACCCAGTACTTC
abundance: .; d_gene: .; j_gene: TRBJ1-1; v_gene: TRBV7-6; CDR3aa: CASSPLNTEAFF; CDR3nt: TGTGCCAGCAGTCCCCTAAACACTGAAGCTTTCTTT
abundance: .; d_gene: TRBD1; j_gene: TRBJ1-5; v_gene: TRBV7-2; CDR3aa: CASSVTGQGDQPQHF; CDR3nt: TGTGCCAGCAGCGTAACGGGACAGGGAGATCAGCCCCAGCATTTT
abundance: .; d_gene: TRBD1; j_gene: TRBJ2-7; v_gene: TRBV7-9; CDR3aa: CASSNRDSFSYEQYF; CDR3nt: TGTGCCAGCAGCAACCGGGACAGCTTCTCCTACGAGCAGTACTTC
abundance: .; d_gene: TRBD1; j_gene: TRBJ1-6; v_gene: TRBV19; CDR3aa: CASSPPTGGESPLHF; CDR3nt: TGTGCCAGTAGTCCGCCTACAGGGGGAGAGTCACCCCTCCACTTT
abundance: .; d_gene: .; j_gene: TRBJ2-7; v_gene: TRBV7-9; CDR3aa: CASSLTPYEQYF; CDR3nt: TGTGCCAGCAGCCTGACTCCTTACGAGCAGTACTTC